The 21 T cell receptor beta chains listed next were all sequenced from one sample in a study of blood T cell repertoires in COVID-19. TCRdb's table, derived via immunoSEQ multiplex PCR, lists solely in-frame clones and lacks some. The profile shows roughly 260,000 clones, around 87% of them singletons. The sample taken for sequencing was peripheral blood. The receptors shown here come from a woman aged 50 to 60 with acute or convalescent COVID-19.

Details on this clone: This sample also contains other DNA sequences that code for the same CDR3. The chain combines TRBV9 with TRBJ2-3; D is undetermined. Trimming shortened V by 3 bases and J by 0 bases, and 2 bases separated the two germline ends. The CDR3 totals 12 residues. Germline V CDR1 and CDR2: SGDLS, YYNGEE. The CDR3 region is CASSASTDTQYF. DNA for the CDR3: TGTGCCAGCAGCGCTAGCACAGATACGCAGTATTTT.

This chain uses TRBV19 with TRBJ2-3; 11 nucleotides match TRBD2. The CDR3 is made up of 16 amino acids. From germline, CDR1 is LNHDA and CDR2 SQIVND (reference sequence). With 3 bases clipped from V and 4 bases from J, the junction kept 6 bases outside the gene matches. CDR3 in amino acids: CASSMGSGRASDTQYF. The CDR3 DNA sequence: TGTGCCAGTAGTATGGGTAGCGGGAGGGCCTCAGATACGCAGTATTTT.

The rearrangement uses TRBV23-1 and TRBJ2-6; no clear D. TRBV23-1 counts as an open reading frame of uncertain function. Trimming shortened V by 0 bases and J by 4 bases, and 19 bases separated the two germline ends. The CDR3 has 19 residues. Here the CDR3 DNA reads TGCGCCAGCAGTCAATCTTCGGGTTCAAACCAAGCCGGGGCCAACGTCCTGACTTTC. It translates to CASSQSSGSNQAGANVLTF.

As for this clone: No conserved phenylalanine or tryptophan ends this CDR3, so it is likely a read error. Because the CDR3's place on the DNA is in doubt, the DNA is left out and the CDR3 is given as listed by TCRdb. The rearrangement uses TRBV5-6 and TRBJ2-4; the table's D call, TRBD1, has no DNA check behind it. The CDR3 has 13 residues if both end residues are counted. Germline V CDR1 and CDR2: SGHDT, YYEEEE. The CDR3 region is CASSLVAQGARVL.

The rearrangement links TRBV5-1 to TRBJ1-1; D uncertain. The CDR3 contains 16 residues. CDR1 is SGHRS, CDR2 YFSETQ, per germline. V was clipped by 0 bases and J by 0 bases, with 12 bases between them. Written as DNA, the CDR3 is TGCGCCAGCAGCTTGGATGGAGGGCCTGTGAACACTGAAGCTTTCTTT. Protein product: CASSLDGGPVNTEAFF.

This rearrangement joins TRBV6-4 to TRBJ1-5, with 10 bases lining up with TRBD1. The J segment lost 5 bases and the V segment lost 6 bases, leaving 13 bases of the junction unmatched. This CDR3 is built from 17 residues. Germline V gives CDR1 MRHNA, CDR2 SNTAGT. CDR3 sequence (DNA): TGTGCCAGCAGGAGCCATAGGGACAGGGGATACTATCAGCCCCAGCATTTT. It yields the protein CASRSHRDRGYYQPQHF.

V gene TRBV7-9 combines with J gene TRBJ2-3, with 8 bases identical to TRBD1. The CDR3 runs 16 residues. V dropped 7 bases and J dropped 6; count of bases not matched to a gene: 15. CDR1 is SEHNR and CDR2 is FQNEAQ in the germline V gene (reference sequence). CDR3 nucleotide sequence: TGTGCCAGCACCACGACAGGGGCGCGGGGTCGGGATACGCAGTATTTT. Amino acid sequence: CASTTTGARGRDTQYF.

The rearrangement uses TRBV5-1 and TRBJ1-6; 8 positions match TRBD1. The J segment lost 5 bases and the V segment lost 2 bases, leaving 3 bases of the junction unmatched. The CDR3 has 15 amino acids. Germline V gene lookup returns CDR1 SGHRS and CDR2 YFSETQ. The CDR3 is CASSLRDRNNSPLHF. The CDR3 coding sequence is TGCGCCAGCAGCTTAAGGGACAGGAATAATTCACCCCTCCACTTT.

This clone was counted a few times. The chain couples TRBV29-1 to TRBJ1-3; D is perhaps TRBD1 (5 bases). The length of the CDR3 is 13 residues. Germline lookup yields CDR1 SQVTM and CDR2 ANQGSEA. Trimming cost V 0 bases and J 8 bases, with 11 bases left between them. This chain's CDR3 is CSVEEDQGYTIYF. The DNA of the CDR3 is TGCAGCGTTGAAGAGGATCAGGGTTACACCATATATTTT.

Notes on this clone: The sample holds other DNA sequences that translate to the same CDR3. This rearrangement joins TRBV7-9 to TRBJ1-5, with 7 bases matching TRBD1. The germline gives CDR1 SEHNR, CDR2 FQNEAQ (reference sequence). This CDR3 contains 13 residues. V shed 1 base and J 7 bases; nucleotides not matched to a gene: 1. CDR3 DNA sequence: TGTGCCAGCAGCTTAGGACAGGGACAGCCCCAGCATTTT. Its translation is CASSLGQGQPQHF.

The chain is built from TRBV7-9 and TRBJ2-7; 8 bases align to TRBD2. The germline V gene has CDR1 SEHNR and CDR2 FQNEAQ (reference sequence). After removal of 5 bases from V and 0 bases from J, the junction contained 9 bases not matched to a gene. This CDR3 comprises 16 residues. The CDR3: CASSPRGGPSSYEQYF. CDR3 in DNA: TGTGCCAGCAGCCCCCGGGGGGGGCCCAGCTCCTACGAGCAGTACTTC.

The gene calls are TRBV5-4 and TRBJ2-1; TRBD2 aligns across 10 bases. The V gene end was trimmed by 4 bases and the J gene end by 6 bases; junction bases not matched to a gene: 1. The CDR3 length is 13 residues. Germline V gives CDR1 SGHNT, CDR2 YYREEE (reference sequence). The CDR3 sequence: CASSRTSGNEQFF. The CDR3 DNA is TGTGCCAGCAGCCGGACTAGCGGCAATGAGCAGTTCTTC.

This chain uses TRBV18 with TRBJ1-1; D may be TRBD1 (6 bases). CDR1 KGHSH and CDR2 LQKENI come from the germline V gene. V shed 3 bases and J shed 1 base, with 12 bases lying between them. This CDR3 has 15 residues. The CDR3 DNA follows: TGTGCCAGCTCACCCAAAGGGGGTCAGAACACTGAAGCTTTCTTT. It translates to CASSPKGGQNTEAFF.

This clone was seen a few times. This rearrangement joins TRBV27 to TRBJ1-2; D is unresolved. The CDR3 is made up of 14 amino acids. V lost 2 bases to trimming and J lost 0 bases, with 7 bases between them. Looked up from germline, CDR1 is MNHEY and CDR2 is SMNVEV (reference sequence). The CDR3 is CASSLEGSNYGYTF. In nucleotides, the CDR3 is TGTGCCAGCAGTTTAGAGGGTTCTAACTATGGCTACACCTTC.

DNA of the CDR3: TGTGCCACCAGCAGAGATACCGGAGGCTCGGGTAATGAGCAGTTCTTC. Encoded protein: CATSRDTGGSGNEQFF. The rearrangement joins TRBV15 to TRBJ2-1, with D possibly TRBD2 on 5 matching bases. Germline values: CDR1 LNHNV, CDR2 YYDKDF (reference sequence). The germline V and J ends were trimmed by 0 bases and 7 bases, with 16 bases remaining between them. The CDR3 is made up of 16 amino acids.

The V and J genes are TRBV5-1 and TRBJ2-7; maybe TRBD2 (6 bases). CDR3 length: 15 amino acids. Germline loops: CDR1 SGHRS, CDR2 YFSETQ. Trimming removed 0 bases from V and 1 base from J, with 11 bases in between. The CDR3: CASSLGAGRSYEQYF. The CDR3 nucleotides read TGCGCCAGCAGCTTGGGGGCGGGACGGTCCTACGAGCAGTACTTC.

This clone was detected only a few times. The chain recombines TRBV7-9 with TRBJ2-7; 7 nucleotides match TRBD2. Germline assignment: CDR1 SEHNR and CDR2 FQNEAQ (reference sequence). V trimming: 1 base; J trimming: 0 bases; junction bases outside the gene matches: 9. This CDR3 is built from 17 residues. The CDR3 reads CASSLVALAPSSYEQYF. CDR3 in DNA: TGTGCCAGCAGCTTAGTGGCACTAGCGCCGAGCTCCTACGAGCAGTACTTC. The variable domain in full, completed from reference TRBV7-9 and TRBJ2-7, reads DTGVSQNPRHKITKRGQNVTFRCDPISEHNRLYWYRQTLGQGPEFLTYFQNEAQLEKSRLLSDRFSAERPKGSFSTLEIQRTEQGDSAMYLCASSLVALAPSSYEQYFGPGTRLTVT.

The rearrangement links TRBV7-9 to TRBJ1-6, with 7 bases identical to TRBD1. Germline CDR1 reads SEHNR; CDR2 reads FQNEAQ (reference sequence). CDR3 length equals 13 residues. Trimming removed 5 bases from V and 8 bases from J; junction bases left unmatched: 3. In DNA, the CDR3 is TGTGCCAGCAGCCAGGGACAGTATTCACCCCTCCACTTT. Translation: CASSQGQYSPLHF.

V usage is TRBV7-9 and J usage is TRBJ2-4, with D maybe TRBD1 (6 bases). Trimming left V 0 bases short and J 4 bases short, with 10 bases between. CDR1 is SEHNR and CDR2 is FQNEAQ in the germline V gene (reference sequence). The CDR3 extends over 15 amino acids. The chain's CDR3 is CASSLAKGTKNIQYF. The CDR3 region has the DNA TGTGCCAGCAGCTTAGCCAAGGGGACAAAAAACATTCAGTACTTC. The whole variable domain, filled in from reference TRBV7-9 and TRBJ2-4, reads DTGVSQNPRHKITKRGQNVTFRCDPISEHNRLYWYRQTLGQGPEFLTYFQNEAQLEKSRLLSDRFSAERPKGSFSTLEIQRTEQGDSAMYLCASSLAKGTKNIQYFGAGTRLSVL.

The V gene is TRBV9, the J gene TRBJ1-1, with D tentatively TRBD1 (6 bases). CDR3 size: 13 residues. In germline, CDR1 is SGDLS, CDR2 YYNGEE. Between the trimmed V and J ends, which lost 4 bases and 5 bases, there was a span of 12 bases. The CDR3, as DNA: TGTGCCAGCAGCTCCAGACAGGCGACTGAAGCTTTCTTT. Residues: CASSSRQATEAFF. Supplemented by reference TRBV9 and TRBJ1-1, the full variable domain reads DSGVTQTPKHLITATGQRVTLRCSPRSGDLSVYWYQQSLDQGLQFLIQYYNGEERAKGNILERFSAQQFPDLHSELNLSSLELGDSALYFCASSSRQATEAFFGQGTRLTVV.

CDR3 in amino acids: CASSLVRVGEGTGELFF. The CDR3 coding sequence is TGTGCCAGCAGTTTAGTCAGGGTGGGTGAAGGCACCGGGGAGCTGTTTTTT. The chain employs TRBV28 and TRBJ2-2; a possible D gene is TRBD1 (5 bases). Deletions cut 2 bases from V and 4 bases from J, with 17 bases between. The CDR3 length is 17 residues. Germline lookup yields CDR1 MDHEN and CDR2 SYDVKM. Full variable domain (outside the CDR3, taken from reference TRBV28 and TRBJ2-2): DVKVTQSSRYLVKRTGEKVFLECVQDMDHENMFWYRQDPGLGLRLIYFSYDVKMKEKGDIPEGYSVSREKKERFSLILESASTNQTSMYLCASSLVRVGEGTGELFFGEGSRLTVL.